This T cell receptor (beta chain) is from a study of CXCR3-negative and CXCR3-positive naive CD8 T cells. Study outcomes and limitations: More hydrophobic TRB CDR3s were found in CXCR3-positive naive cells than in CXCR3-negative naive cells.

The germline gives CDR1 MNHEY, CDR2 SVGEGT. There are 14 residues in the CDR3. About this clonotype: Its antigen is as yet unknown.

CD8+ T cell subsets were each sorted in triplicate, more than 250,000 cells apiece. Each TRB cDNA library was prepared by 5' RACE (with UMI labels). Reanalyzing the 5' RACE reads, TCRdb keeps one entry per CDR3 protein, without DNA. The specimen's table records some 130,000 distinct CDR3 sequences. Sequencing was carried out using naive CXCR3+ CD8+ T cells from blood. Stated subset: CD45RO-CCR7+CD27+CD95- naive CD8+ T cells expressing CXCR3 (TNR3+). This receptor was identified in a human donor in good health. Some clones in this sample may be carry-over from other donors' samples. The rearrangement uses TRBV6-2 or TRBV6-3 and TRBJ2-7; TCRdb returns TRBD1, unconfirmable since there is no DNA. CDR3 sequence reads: CASSRRDSQYEQYF.